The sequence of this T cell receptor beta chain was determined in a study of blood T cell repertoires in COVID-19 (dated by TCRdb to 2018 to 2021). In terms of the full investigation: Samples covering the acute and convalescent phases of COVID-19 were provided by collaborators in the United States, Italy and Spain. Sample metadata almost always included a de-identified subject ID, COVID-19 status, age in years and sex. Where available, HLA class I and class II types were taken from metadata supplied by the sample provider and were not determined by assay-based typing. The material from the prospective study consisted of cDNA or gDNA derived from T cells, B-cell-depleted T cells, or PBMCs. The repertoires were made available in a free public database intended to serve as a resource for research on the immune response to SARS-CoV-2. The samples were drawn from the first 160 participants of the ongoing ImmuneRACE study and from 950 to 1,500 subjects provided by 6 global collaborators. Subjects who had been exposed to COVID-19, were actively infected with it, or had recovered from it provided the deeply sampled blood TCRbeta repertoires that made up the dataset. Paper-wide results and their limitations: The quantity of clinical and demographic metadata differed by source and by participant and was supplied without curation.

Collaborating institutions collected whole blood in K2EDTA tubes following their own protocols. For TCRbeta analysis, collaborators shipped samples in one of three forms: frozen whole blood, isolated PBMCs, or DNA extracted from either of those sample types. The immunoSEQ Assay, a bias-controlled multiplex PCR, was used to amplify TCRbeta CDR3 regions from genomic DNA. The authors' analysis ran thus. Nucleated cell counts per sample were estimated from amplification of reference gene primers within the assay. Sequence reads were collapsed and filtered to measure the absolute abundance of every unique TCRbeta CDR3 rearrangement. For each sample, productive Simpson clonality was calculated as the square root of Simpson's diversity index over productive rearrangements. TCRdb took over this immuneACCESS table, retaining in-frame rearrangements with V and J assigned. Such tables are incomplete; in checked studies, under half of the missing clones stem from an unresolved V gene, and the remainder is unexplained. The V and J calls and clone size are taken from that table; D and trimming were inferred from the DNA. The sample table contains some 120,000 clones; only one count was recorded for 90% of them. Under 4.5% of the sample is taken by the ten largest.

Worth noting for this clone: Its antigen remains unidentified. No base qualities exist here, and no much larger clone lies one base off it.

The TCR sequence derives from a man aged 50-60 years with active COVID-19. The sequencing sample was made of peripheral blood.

The nucleotides are TGTGCCAGCTCACCACGTAGCGGGGTAAACACCGGGGAGCTGTTTTTT. Translated, it reads CASSPRSGVNTGELFF. The V and J segments used are TRBV18 and TRBJ2-2; TRBD2 aligns with 8 central bases. Taken from cysteine to phenylalanine, the CDR3 has 16 residues. Only the CDR3 DNA stays, 48 bases, in frame from base 1. For CDR1 and CDR2, the germline V gene lists KGHSH and LQKENI. Compared with germline, V lacks 1 base and J lacks 2 bases; bases without a gene match: 3.